The rows below give T cell receptor beta chains drawn from one sample of a study of blood T cells in healthy people across ages. TCRdb itself ran the 5' RACE reads through MiXCR, one entry per CDR3 protein. Here the sample spans about 830,000 distinct CDR3 sequences, 60% to 80% being singletons. Sequenced material: blood. The receptors shown here come from a man younger than 45 in good health. Both conserved end residues are part of each CDR3. Fields, in order: V gene, D gene, clone size, J gene, CDR3 DNA, CDR3 protein. D genes are given only for firm matches. Expanded clones get a size class; other rows say once, few or many, or leave the size out.

V gene: TRBV27; D gene: TRBD1; clone size: NA; J gene: TRBJ2-5; CDR3 DNA: TGTGCCAGCAGTAGGACAGGGTTCGGCGAGACCCAGTACTTC; CDR3 protein: CASSRTGFGETQYF
V gene: TRBV6-1; D gene: TRBD2; clone size: many; J gene: TRBJ2-3; CDR3 DNA: TGTGCCAGCAGTGAACCCCGACTAGCGGGGGGGTTGGCAGATACGCAGTATTTT; CDR3 protein: CASSEPRLAGGLADTQYF
V gene: TRBV24-1; D gene: NA; clone size: NA; J gene: TRBJ2-7; CDR3 DNA: TGTGCCACCAGTAGCACGTCCTACGAGCAGTACTTC; CDR3 protein: CATSSTSYEQYF
V gene: TRBV7-2; D gene: NA; clone size: NA; J gene: TRBJ2-5; CDR3 DNA: TGTGCCAGCAGCCGGGGAATTCAAGAGACCCAGTACTTC; CDR3 protein: CASSRGIQETQYF
V gene: TRBV7-9; D gene: NA; clone size: NA; J gene: TRBJ2-1; CDR3 DNA: TGTGCCAGCAGGCGAAGCGGGCTCTACAATGAGCAGTTCTTC; CDR3 protein: CASRRSGLYNEQFF
V gene: TRBV12-3/TRBV12-4; D gene: TRBD2; clone size: NA; J gene: TRBJ2-1; CDR3 DNA: TGTGCCAGCAGTTTAGCCCCTAGCGGGTCTTACAATGAGCAGTTCTTC; CDR3 protein: CASSLAPSGSYNEQFF
V gene: TRBV20-1; D gene: TRBD1; clone size: NA; J gene: TRBJ2-7; CDR3 DNA: TGCAGTGCCCAGCCGGGACAGGGGAAACTCAACGAGCAGTACTTC; CDR3 protein: CSAQPGQGKLNEQYF
V gene: TRBV6-6; D gene: TRBD2; clone size: NA; J gene: TRBJ2-5; CDR3 DNA: TGTGCCAGCAGTCGTGGACTAGCGGTACAAGAGACCCAGTACTTC; CDR3 protein: CASSRGLAVQETQYF
V gene: TRBV7-8; D gene: TRBD2; clone size: NA; J gene: TRBJ2-6; CDR3 DNA: TGTGCCAGCAGCTTAGCGCGGGGGGTTAGGAGCTCTGGGGCCAACGTCCTGACTTTC; CDR3 protein: CASSLARGVRSSGANVLTF
V gene: TRBV6-1; D gene: NA; clone size: NA; J gene: TRBJ2-7; CDR3 DNA: TGTGCCAGCAGTGAAGTACGGGGCCGCACCTACGAGCAGTACTTC; CDR3 protein: CASSEVRGRTYEQYF
V gene: TRBV20-1; D gene: NA; clone size: few; J gene: TRBJ2-5; CDR3 DNA: TGCAGTGCCCCCGGCCGCATAGGAGTGGGTGAGCAGTACTTC; CDR3 protein: CSAPGRIGVGEQYF
V gene: TRBV5-5; D gene: NA; clone size: once; J gene: TRBJ2-7; CDR3 DNA: TGTGCCAGCAGCTTGGGGCCCGGGGGGACAACCTACGAGCAGTACTTC; CDR3 protein: CASSLGPGGTTYEQYF
V gene: TRBV10-3; D gene: NA; clone size: NA; J gene: TRBJ1-2; CDR3 DNA: TGTGCCATCAGTGAGGCGTCACAGAACTATGGCTACACCTTC; CDR3 protein: CAISEASQNYGYTF
V gene: TRBV2; D gene: NA; clone size: NA; J gene: TRBJ2-4; CDR3 DNA: TGTGCCAGCACCGAAGGCTCGACCAAAAACATTCAGTACTTC; CDR3 protein: CASTEGSTKNIQYF
V gene: TRBV20-1; D gene: NA; clone size: NA; J gene: TRBJ2-4; CDR3 DNA: TGCAGTGGACGGCAACAGGGAGGCGGAAACATTCTGTACTTC; CDR3 protein: CSGRQQGGGNILYF
V gene: TRBV28; D gene: NA; clone size: NA; J gene: TRBJ2-5; CDR3 DNA: TGTGCCAGCAGTTCCATGGGCGGCCTGCAAGAGACCCAGTACTTC; CDR3 protein: CASSSMGGLQETQYF
V gene: TRBV6-5; D gene: NA; clone size: NA; J gene: TRBJ1-1; CDR3 DNA: TGTGCCAGCAGTTACTCGCGGGCATTGAACACTGAAGCTTTCTTT; CDR3 protein: CASSYSRALNTEAFF
V gene: TRBV4-2; D gene: NA; clone size: NA; J gene: TRBJ2-1; CDR3 DNA: TGTGCCAGCAGCCAAGAAAAGGCTAGCATCTACAATGAGCAGTTCTTC; CDR3 protein: CASSQEKASIYNEQFF
V gene: TRBV7-2; D gene: NA; clone size: NA; J gene: TRBJ2-3; CDR3 DNA: TGTGCCAGCAGCGGGGACACCTACACAGATACGCAGTATTTT; CDR3 protein: CASSGDTYTDTQYF
V gene: TRBV11-2; D gene: TRBD1; clone size: NA; J gene: TRBJ2-1; CDR3 DNA: TGTGCCAGCACCCTACAGGGGTTCGGTGAGCAGTTCTTC; CDR3 protein: CASTLQGFGEQFF
V gene: TRBV29-1; D gene: NA; clone size: NA; J gene: TRBJ2-7; CDR3 DNA: TGCAGCGTTTTTGAGGGCGACAGGTACGAGCAGTACTTC; CDR3 protein: CSVFEGDRYEQYF
V gene: TRBV7-2; D gene: TRBD1; clone size: few; J gene: TRBJ2-7; CDR3 DNA: TGTGCCAGCAGCTCCGCCGGGACAGGCCAATACGAGCAGTACTTC; CDR3 protein: CASSSAGTGQYEQYF
V gene: TRBV12-3/TRBV12-4; D gene: TRBD2; clone size: NA; J gene: TRBJ2-7; CDR3 DNA: TGTGCCAGCAGTCCTGTAGCGGGGTTCTCCTACGAGCAGTACTTC; CDR3 protein: CASSPVAGFSYEQYF
V gene: TRBV11-2; D gene: NA; clone size: NA; J gene: TRBJ2-7; CDR3 DNA: TGTGCCAGCAGCTTAAGGGCAGTCTCCTACGAGCAGTACTTC; CDR3 protein: CASSLRAVSYEQYF
V gene: TRBV6-6; D gene: TRBD1; clone size: NA; J gene: TRBJ2-7; CDR3 DNA: TGTGCCAGCAGCCTTGGACAGGGCGCCGAGCAGTACTTC; CDR3 protein: CASSLGQGAEQYF
V gene: TRBV7-9; D gene: NA; clone size: NA; J gene: TRBJ1-1; CDR3 DNA: TGTGCCAGCAGCTTAGCACGGGACGGGAACACTGAAGCTTTCTTT; CDR3 protein: CASSLARDGNTEAFF
V gene: TRBV12-3/TRBV12-4; D gene: NA; clone size: once; J gene: TRBJ2-5; CDR3 DNA: TGTGCCAGCAGTTTAGCGTACGTGGAGACCCAGTACTTC; CDR3 protein: CASSLAYVETQYF
V gene: TRBV28; D gene: NA; clone size: few; J gene: TRBJ2-7; CDR3 DNA: TGTGCCAGCAATATGGGGTACGAGCAGTACTTC; CDR3 protein: CASNMGYEQYF
V gene: TRBV4-1; D gene: TRBD1; clone size: NA; J gene: TRBJ2-7; CDR3 DNA: TGCGCCAGCAGCCTCGGACAGGGGCCAACATACTACTACGAGCAGTACTTC; CDR3 protein: CASSLGQGPTYYYEQYF
V gene: TRBV4-3; D gene: TRBD2; clone size: NA; J gene: TRBJ2-3; CDR3 DNA: TGCGCCAGCAGCCAAGAGGTTAGCGGGGGCGCCGGGCATACGCAGTATTTT; CDR3 protein: CASSQEVSGGAGHTQYF
V gene: TRBV25-1; D gene: NA; clone size: NA; J gene: TRBJ2-3; CDR3 DNA: TGTGCCAGCAGTGAAATGGGAGTTGCCGAAGCAGATACGCAGTATTTT; CDR3 protein: CASSEMGVAEADTQYF
V gene: TRBV28; D gene: TRBD1; clone size: NA; J gene: TRBJ2-1; CDR3 DNA: TGTGCCAGCGGTTTCGGATGGGACAGGGATCCCAATGAGCAGTTCTTC; CDR3 protein: CASGFGWDRDPNEQFF
V gene: TRBV15; D gene: NA; clone size: NA; J gene: TRBJ2-1; CDR3 DNA: TGTGCCACCAGCAGCAGGGGTCCCTACAATGAGCAGTTCTTC; CDR3 protein: CATSSRGPYNEQFF
V gene: TRBV18; D gene: NA; clone size: once; J gene: TRBJ1-2; CDR3 DNA: TGTGCCAGCTCACCAGAGGGGACTACCCCGTATGGCTACACCTTC; CDR3 protein: CASSPEGTTPYGYTF
V gene: TRBV7-2; D gene: NA; clone size: NA; J gene: TRBJ2-7; CDR3 DNA: TGTGCCAGCAGCTTTCGGGTTTCGTTGGACGAGCAGTACTTC; CDR3 protein: CASSFRVSLDEQYF
V gene: TRBV27; D gene: NA; clone size: few; J gene: TRBJ1-2; CDR3 DNA: TGTGCCAGCAGTTTAGACCCCGCCAGCCCCTATGGCTACACCTTC; CDR3 protein: CASSLDPASPYGYTF
V gene: TRBV5-6; D gene: TRBD1; clone size: few; J gene: TRBJ1-2; CDR3 DNA: TGTGCCAGCAGAGTCCAGACAGGGCAGAAGAACACCTTC; CDR3 protein: CASRVQTGQKNTF
V gene: TRBV20-1; D gene: NA; clone size: NA; J gene: TRBJ1-5; CDR3 DNA: TGCAGTGCAACTTCTGGTCAGCCCCAGCATTTT; CDR3 protein: CSATSGQPQHF
V gene: TRBV12-3/TRBV12-4; D gene: TRBD1; clone size: few; J gene: TRBJ1-1; CDR3 DNA: TGTGCCAGCAGTTTCGACAGGGTAGAAACTGAAGCTTTCTTT; CDR3 protein: CASSFDRVETEAFF
V gene: TRBV28; D gene: NA; clone size: NA; J gene: TRBJ1-2; CDR3 DNA: TGTGCCAGCAGTTCTCTCCGGGACTACTATGGCTACACCTTC; CDR3 protein: CASSSLRDYYGYTF
V gene: TRBV29-1; D gene: NA; clone size: NA; J gene: TRBJ2-3; CDR3 DNA: TGCAGCCCCAGGACCGGAGATACGCAGTATTTT; CDR3 protein: CSPRTGDTQYF
V gene: TRBV6-5; D gene: TRBD2; clone size: few; J gene: TRBJ2-1; CDR3 DNA: TGTGCCACGTCGATGGCGGGGGGAGATGAGCAGTTCTTC; CDR3 protein: CATSMAGGDEQFF
V gene: TRBV20-1; D gene: NA; clone size: NA; J gene: TRBJ2-5; CDR3 DNA: TGCAGTGCTTTGACTAGTACCCCAGAGACCCAGTACTTC; CDR3 protein: CSALTSTPETQYF
V gene: TRBV29-1; D gene: NA; clone size: NA; J gene: TRBJ2-3; CDR3 DNA: TGCAGCGTCCAGACAGGTCCTAGCACAGATACGCAGTATTTT; CDR3 protein: CSVQTGPSTDTQYF
V gene: TRBV19; D gene: NA; clone size: NA; J gene: TRBJ2-2; CDR3 DNA: TGTGCCAGTAGTATACGACCGGGCAGCGCCGGGGAGCTGTTTTTT; CDR3 protein: CASSIRPGSAGELFF
V gene: TRBV7-7; D gene: TRBD2; clone size: NA; J gene: TRBJ2-1; CDR3 DNA: TGTGCTAGCAGCCCCGATGGGACTAGCTCCTACAATGAGCAGTTCTTC; CDR3 protein: CASSPDGTSSYNEQFF
V gene: TRBV20-1; D gene: NA; clone size: NA; J gene: TRBJ2-7; CDR3 DNA: TGCAGTGCTAATAACCGGGACACGCATTCCTACGAGCAGTACTTC; CDR3 protein: CSANNRDTHSYEQYF
V gene: TRBV29-1; D gene: NA; clone size: NA; J gene: TRBJ2-3; CDR3 DNA: TGCAGCGTTCGAACAGATTCGCAGTATTTT; CDR3 protein: CSVRTDSQYF